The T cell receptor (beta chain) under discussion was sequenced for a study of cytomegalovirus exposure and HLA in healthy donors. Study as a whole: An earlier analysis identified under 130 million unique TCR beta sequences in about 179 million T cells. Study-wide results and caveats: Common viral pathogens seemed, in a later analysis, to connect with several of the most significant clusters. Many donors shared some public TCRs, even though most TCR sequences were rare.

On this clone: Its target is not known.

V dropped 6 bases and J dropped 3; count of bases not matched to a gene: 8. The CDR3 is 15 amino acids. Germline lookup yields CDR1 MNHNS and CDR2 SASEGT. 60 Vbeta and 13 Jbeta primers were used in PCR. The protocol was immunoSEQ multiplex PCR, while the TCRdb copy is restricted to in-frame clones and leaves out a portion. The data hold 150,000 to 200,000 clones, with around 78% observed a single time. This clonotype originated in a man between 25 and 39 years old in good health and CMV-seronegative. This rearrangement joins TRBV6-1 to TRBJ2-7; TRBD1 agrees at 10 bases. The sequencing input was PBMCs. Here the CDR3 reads CASRAGTGDGYEQYF. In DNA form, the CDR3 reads TGTGCCAGCAGGGCCGGGACAGGGGACGGCTACGAGCAGTACTTC.